This TCR beta chain was captured in a study of blood T cell repertoires in COVID-19. In the authors' methods: From reference gene primer amplification, estimates of nucleated cell counts were derived. Sequencing used immunoSEQ multiplex PCR; TCRdb keeps in-frame clones, though not all of them. V, J and clone size are taken as reported in that table, and D and trimming were inferred from the DNA itself. The sample yields roughly 150,000 clones, around three quarters seen once. The V segment lost 2 bases and the J segment 8 bases; nucleotides outside the gene matches: 3. Germline CDR1 reads MNHEY; CDR2 reads SMNVEV (reference sequence). The CDR3 contains 13 residues.

The sequence was collected from a man aged 55 to 70 with acute or convalescent COVID-19. Sequencing was performed on peripheral blood. The rearrangement links TRBV27 to TRBJ2-4; TRBD2 matches at 7 bases. This CDR3 is CASSLAGDDIQYF. Written as DNA, the CDR3 is TGTGCCAGCAGTTTAGCGGGGGATGACATTCAGTACTTC.